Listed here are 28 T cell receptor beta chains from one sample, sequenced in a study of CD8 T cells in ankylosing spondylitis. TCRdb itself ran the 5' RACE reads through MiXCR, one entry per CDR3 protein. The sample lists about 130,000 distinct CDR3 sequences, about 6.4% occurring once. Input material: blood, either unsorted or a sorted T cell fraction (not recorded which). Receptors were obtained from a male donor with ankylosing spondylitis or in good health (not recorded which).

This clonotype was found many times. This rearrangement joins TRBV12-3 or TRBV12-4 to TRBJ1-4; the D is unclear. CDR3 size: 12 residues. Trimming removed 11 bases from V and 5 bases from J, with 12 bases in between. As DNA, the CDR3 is TGTGCCCATGGGTTGGGAAATGAAAAACTGTTTTTT. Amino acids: CAHGLGNEKLFF.

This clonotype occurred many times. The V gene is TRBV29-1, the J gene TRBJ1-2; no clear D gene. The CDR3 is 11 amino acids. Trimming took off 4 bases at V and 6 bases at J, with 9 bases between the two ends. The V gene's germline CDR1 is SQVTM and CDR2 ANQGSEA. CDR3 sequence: CSVVFGDGYTF. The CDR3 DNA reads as TGCAGCGTTGTTTTTGGGGATGGCTACACCTTC.

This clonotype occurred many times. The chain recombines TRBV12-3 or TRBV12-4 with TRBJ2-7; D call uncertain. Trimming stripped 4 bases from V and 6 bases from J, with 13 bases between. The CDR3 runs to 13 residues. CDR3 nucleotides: TGTGCCAGCAGTTACGGGTCTTCGGGCGAGCAGTACTTC. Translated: CASSYGSSGEQYF.

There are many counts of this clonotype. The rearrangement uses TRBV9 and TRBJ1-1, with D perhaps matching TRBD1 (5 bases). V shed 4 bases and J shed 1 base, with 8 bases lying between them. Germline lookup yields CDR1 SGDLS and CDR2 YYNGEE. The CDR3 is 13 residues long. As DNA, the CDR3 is TGTGCCAGCAGCCGGGGCCGGAACACTGAAGCTTTCTTT. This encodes CASSRGRNTEAFF.

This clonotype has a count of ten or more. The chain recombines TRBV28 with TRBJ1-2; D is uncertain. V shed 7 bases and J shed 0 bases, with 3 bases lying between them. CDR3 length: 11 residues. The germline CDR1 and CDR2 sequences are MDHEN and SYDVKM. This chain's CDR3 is CASNANYGYTF. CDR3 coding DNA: TGTGCCAGCAACGCTAACTATGGCTACACCTTC.

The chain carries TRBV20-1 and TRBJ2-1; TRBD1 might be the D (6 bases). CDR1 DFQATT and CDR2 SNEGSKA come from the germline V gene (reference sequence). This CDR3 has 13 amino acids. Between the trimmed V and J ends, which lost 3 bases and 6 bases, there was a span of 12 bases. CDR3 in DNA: TGCAGTGCTAGGAAGGGGGTTGCCAATGAGCAGTTCTTC. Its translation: CSARKGVANEQFF.

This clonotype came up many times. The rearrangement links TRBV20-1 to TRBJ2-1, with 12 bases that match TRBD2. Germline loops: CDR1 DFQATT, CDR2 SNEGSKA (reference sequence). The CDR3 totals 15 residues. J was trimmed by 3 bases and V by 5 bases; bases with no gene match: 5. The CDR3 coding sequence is TGCAGTGCTCCACGGACTAGCGGGAACTACAATGAGCAGTTCTTC. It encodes CSAPRTSGNYNEQFF.

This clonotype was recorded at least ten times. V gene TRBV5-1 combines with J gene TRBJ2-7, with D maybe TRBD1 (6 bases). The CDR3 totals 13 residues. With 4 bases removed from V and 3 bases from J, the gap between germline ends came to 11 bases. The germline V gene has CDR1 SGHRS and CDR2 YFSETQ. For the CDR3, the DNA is TGCGCCAGCAGCATGGACAGCCGCTACGAGCAGTACTTC. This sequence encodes CASSMDSRYEQYF.

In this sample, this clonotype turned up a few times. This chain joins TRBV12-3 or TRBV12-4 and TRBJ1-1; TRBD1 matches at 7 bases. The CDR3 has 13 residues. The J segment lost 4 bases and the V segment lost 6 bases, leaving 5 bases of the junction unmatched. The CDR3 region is CASSQGGGTEAFF. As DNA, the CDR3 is TGTGCCAGCAGCCAAGGGGGCGGCACTGAAGCTTTCTTT.

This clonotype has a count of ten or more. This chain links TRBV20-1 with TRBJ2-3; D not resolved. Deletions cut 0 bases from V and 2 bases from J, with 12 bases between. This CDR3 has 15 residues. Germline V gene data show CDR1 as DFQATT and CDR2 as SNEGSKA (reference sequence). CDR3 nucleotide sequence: TGCAGTGCTAGAGATAGGGCCATAGCCACAGATACGCAGTATTTT. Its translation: CSARDRAIATDTQYF.

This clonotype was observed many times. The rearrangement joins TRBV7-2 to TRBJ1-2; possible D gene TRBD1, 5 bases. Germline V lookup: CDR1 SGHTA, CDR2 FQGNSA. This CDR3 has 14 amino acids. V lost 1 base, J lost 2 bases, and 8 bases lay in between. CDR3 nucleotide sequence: TGTGCCAGCAGCTTAGGGACAAACAACTATGGCTACACCTTC. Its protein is CASSLGTNNYGYTF.

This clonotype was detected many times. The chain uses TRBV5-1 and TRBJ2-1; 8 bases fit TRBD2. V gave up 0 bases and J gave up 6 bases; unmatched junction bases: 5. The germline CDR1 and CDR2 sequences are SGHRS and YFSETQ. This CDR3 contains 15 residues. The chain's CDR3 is CASSLVGLGGNEQFF. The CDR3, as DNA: TGCGCCAGCAGCTTGGTGGGACTAGGTGGCAATGAGCAGTTCTTC. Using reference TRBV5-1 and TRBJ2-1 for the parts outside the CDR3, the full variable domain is KAGVTQTPRYLIKTRGQQVTLSCSPISGHRSVSWYQQTPGQGLQFLFEYFSETQRNKGNFPGRFSGRQFSNSRSEMNVSTLELGDSALYLCASSLVGLGGNEQFFGPGTRLTVL.

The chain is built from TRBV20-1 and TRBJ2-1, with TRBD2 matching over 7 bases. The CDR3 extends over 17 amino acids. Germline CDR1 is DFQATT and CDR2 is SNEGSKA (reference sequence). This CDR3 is CCSTAGWGGGGRNEQFF. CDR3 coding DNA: TGCTGCTCAACAGCGGGATGGGGGGGGGGAGGTCGGAATGAGCAGTTCTTC.

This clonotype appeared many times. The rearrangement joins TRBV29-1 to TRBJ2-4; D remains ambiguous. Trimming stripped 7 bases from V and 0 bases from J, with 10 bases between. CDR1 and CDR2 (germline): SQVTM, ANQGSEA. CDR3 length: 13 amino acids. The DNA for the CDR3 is TGCAGCGGAGCTGATCTAGCCAAAAACATTCAGTACTTC. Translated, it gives CSGADLAKNIQYF.

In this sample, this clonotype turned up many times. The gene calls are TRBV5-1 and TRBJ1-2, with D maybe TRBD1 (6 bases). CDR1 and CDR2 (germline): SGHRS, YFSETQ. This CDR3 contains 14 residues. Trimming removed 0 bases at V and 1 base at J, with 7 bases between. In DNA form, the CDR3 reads TGCGCCAGCAGCTTGGACAGGGATAACTATGGCTACACCTTC. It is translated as CASSLDRDNYGYTF.

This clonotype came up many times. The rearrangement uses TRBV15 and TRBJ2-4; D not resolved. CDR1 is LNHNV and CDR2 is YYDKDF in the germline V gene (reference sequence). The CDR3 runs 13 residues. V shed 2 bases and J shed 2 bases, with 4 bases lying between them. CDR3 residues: CATSRQTKNIQYF. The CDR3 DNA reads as TGTGCCACCAGCAGACAGACCAAAAACATTCAGTACTTC.

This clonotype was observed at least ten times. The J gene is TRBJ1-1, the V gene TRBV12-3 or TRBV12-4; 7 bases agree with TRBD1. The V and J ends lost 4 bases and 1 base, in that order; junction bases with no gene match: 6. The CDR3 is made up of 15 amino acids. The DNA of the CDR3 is TGTGCCAGCAGTTCGGGCCGACAGGGGAACACTGAAGCTTTCTTT. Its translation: CASSSGRQGNTEAFF.

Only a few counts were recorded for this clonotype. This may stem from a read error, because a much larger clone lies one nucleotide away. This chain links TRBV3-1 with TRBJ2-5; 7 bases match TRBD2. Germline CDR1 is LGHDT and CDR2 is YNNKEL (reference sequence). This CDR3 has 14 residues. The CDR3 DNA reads TGTGCCAGCAGCCCTAGACTAGCTTGGGAGACCCAGTCCTTC. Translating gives CASSPRLAWETQSF.

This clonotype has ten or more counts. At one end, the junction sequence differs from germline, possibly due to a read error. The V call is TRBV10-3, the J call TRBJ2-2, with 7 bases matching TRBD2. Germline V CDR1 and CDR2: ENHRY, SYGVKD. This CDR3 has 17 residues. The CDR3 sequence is CAISEGGGGAKTGELFF. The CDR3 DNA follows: TGTGCCATCAGCGAGGGTGGCGGGGGAGCGAAAACCGGGGAGCTGTTTTTT.

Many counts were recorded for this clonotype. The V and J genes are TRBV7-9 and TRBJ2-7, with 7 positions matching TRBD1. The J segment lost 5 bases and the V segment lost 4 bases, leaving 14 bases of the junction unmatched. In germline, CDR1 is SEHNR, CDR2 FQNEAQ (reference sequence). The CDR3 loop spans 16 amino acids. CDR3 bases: TGTGCCAGCAGCTCCCCGACCGAGACAGGGCAACACGAGCAGTACTTC. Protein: CASSSPTETGQHEQYF.

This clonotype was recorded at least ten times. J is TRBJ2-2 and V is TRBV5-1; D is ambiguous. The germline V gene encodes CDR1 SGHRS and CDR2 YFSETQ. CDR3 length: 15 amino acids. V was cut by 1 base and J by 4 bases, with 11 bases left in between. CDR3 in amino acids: CASSLRQDGTGELFF. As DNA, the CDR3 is TGCGCCAGCAGCTTGAGGCAGGACGGCACCGGGGAGCTGTTTTTT.

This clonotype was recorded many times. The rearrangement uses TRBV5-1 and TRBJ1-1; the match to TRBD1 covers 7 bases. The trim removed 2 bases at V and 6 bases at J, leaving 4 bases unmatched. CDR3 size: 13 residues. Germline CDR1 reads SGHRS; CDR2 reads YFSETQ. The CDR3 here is CASSFTGEAEAFF. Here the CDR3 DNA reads TGCGCCAGCAGCTTTACAGGGGAGGCTGAAGCTTTCTTT.

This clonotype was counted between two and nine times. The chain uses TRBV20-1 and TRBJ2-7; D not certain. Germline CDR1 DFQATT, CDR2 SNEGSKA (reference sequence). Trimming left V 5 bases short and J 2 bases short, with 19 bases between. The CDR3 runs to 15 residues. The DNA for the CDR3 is TGCAGTGCTCATCGCCTGTCCCCCACGACCTACGAGCAGTACTTC. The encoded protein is CSAHRLSPTTYEQYF.

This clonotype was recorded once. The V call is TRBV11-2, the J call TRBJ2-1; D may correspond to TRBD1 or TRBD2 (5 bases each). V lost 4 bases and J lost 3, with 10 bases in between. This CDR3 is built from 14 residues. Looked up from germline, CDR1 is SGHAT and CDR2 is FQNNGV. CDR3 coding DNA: TGTGCCAGCAGCTGGGACGGATACTACAATGAGCAGTTCTTC. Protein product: CASSWDGYYNEQFF.

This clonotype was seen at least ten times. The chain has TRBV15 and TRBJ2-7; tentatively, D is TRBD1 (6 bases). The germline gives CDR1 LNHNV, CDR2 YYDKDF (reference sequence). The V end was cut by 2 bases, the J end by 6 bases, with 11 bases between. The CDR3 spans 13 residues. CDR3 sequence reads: CATSRIQGSEQYF. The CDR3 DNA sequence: TGTGCCACCAGCAGAATCCAGGGGTCCGAGCAGTACTTC.

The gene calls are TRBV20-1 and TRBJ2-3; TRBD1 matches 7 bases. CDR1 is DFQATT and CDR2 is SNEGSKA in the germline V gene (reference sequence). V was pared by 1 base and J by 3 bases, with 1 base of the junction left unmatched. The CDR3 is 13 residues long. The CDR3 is CSARGQGTDTQYF. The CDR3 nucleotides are TGCAGTGCTAGAGGACAGGGTACAGATACGCAGTATTTT.

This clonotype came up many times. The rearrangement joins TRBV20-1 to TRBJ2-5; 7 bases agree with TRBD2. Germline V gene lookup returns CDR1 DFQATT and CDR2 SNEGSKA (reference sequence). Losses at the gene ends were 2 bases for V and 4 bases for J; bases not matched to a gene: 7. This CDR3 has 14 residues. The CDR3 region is CSARPAGLLETQYF. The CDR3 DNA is TGCAGTGCTAGACCAGCGGGACTTCTAGAGACCCAGTACTTC.

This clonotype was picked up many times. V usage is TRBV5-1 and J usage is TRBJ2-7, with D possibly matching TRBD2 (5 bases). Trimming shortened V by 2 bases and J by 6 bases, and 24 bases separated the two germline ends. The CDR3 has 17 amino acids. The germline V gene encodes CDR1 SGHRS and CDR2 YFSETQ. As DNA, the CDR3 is TGCGCCAGCAGCTTTCAGACCTCCGGGGTCCCCTCATCCGAGCAGTACTTC. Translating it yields CASSFQTSGVPSSEQYF.